What follows is one T cell receptor (beta chain) and its context. What it recognizes is unknown. The sample belongs to a study of cytomegalovirus exposure and HLA in healthy donors. Study-wide findings and caveats: The authors judged a highly shared variant cluster likely a sequencing artifact.

The PCR employed 60 Vbeta primers together with 13 Jbeta primers. Repertoires were generated with immunoSEQ multiplex PCR, while TCRdb's copy carries only in-frame clones and drops some. The sample features around 84,000 clones, with about 4.6% in its top ten. V lost 0 bases and J lost 3; bases outside the gene matches: 1. Germline assignment: CDR1 LGHNA and CDR2 YSLEER. This CDR3 is 16 amino acids long. The sequence derives from a man aged 25 to 45 in good health and CMV-seronegative. The chain carries TRBV4-3 and TRBJ2-6; 8 nucleotides match TRBD2. Material: PBMCs. The CDR3 loop is CASSQEAGVGANVLTF. For the CDR3, the DNA is TGCGCCAGCAGCCAAGAAGCGGGAGTTGGGGCCAACGTCCTGACTTTC.